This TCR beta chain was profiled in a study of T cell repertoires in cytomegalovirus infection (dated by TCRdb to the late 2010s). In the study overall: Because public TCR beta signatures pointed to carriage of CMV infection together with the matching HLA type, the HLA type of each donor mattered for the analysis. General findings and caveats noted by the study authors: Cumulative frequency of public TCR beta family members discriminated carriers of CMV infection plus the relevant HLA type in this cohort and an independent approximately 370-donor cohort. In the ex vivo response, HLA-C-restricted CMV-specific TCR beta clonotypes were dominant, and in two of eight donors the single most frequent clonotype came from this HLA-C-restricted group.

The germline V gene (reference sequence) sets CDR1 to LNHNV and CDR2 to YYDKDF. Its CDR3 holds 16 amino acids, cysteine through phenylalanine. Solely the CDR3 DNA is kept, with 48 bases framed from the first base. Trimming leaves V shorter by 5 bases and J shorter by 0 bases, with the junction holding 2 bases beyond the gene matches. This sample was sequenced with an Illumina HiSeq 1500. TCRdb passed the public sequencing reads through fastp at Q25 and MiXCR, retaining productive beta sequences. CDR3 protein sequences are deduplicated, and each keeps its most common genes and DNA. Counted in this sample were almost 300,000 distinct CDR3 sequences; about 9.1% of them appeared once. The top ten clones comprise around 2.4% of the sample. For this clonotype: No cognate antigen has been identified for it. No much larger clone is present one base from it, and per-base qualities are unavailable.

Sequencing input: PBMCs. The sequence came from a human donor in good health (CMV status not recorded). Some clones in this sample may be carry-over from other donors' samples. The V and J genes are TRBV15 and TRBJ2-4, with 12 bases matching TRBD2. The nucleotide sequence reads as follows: TGTGCCACCAGCCGACTAGCGGGGGTAGCCAAAAACATTCAGTACTTC. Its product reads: CATSRLAGVAKNIQYF.